This entry features one TCR beta chain sequence. Antigen: not known. The CDR3 extends over 15 amino acids. CDR1 and CDR2 from the germline V gene are KGHSH and LQKENI. V was trimmed by 3 bases and J by 0 bases, leaving 10 bases between them. The data were taken from a study of response to subunit inactivated influenza vaccine. General observations from the study: The authors suggested that every seasonal influenza vaccination recruits few new T cells.

Each CDR3 protein gets one entry after TCRdb re-called the RT-PCR reads with MiXCR. The table lists fewer than 350,000 distinct CDR3 sequences, 21% of them singletons. The clonotype comes from a man aged 50 to 69 who received an inactivated influenza vaccine. Here the sequenced sample was PBMCs from blood, taken around 22 months after vaccination. This chain uses TRBV18 with TRBJ2-3; D is undetermined. The CDR3 here is CASSPNGPSTDTQYF. CDR3 DNA: TGTGCCAGCTCACCTAACGGCCCGAGCACAGATACGCAGTATTTT.